The 10 T cell receptor beta chains presented below share a single source sample, sequenced in a study of cytomegalovirus exposure and HLA in healthy donors. The PCR contained 60 Vbeta and 13 Jbeta primers. The assay was immunoSEQ multiplex PCR, and TCRdb's table has in-frame clones only and misses some. The sample lists 150,000 to 200,000 clones; approximately 81% were seen once. Sample: PBMCs. Receptor source: a woman aged 18 to 35 in good health and CMV-seropositive.

V and J are TRBV11-3 and TRBJ1-2; 8 positions match TRBD1. Germline V lookup: CDR1 SGHNT, CDR2 YENEEA. V was pared by 5 bases and J by 8 bases, with 7 bases of the junction left unmatched. The CDR3 totals 13 residues. DNA of the CDR3: TGTGCCAGCAGCGCCGGTGGACAGGGCGGCTACACCTTC. This gives the protein CASSAGGQGGYTF.

This clone was detected only a few times. This chain joins TRBV19 and TRBJ2-5; 7 bases match TRBD2. Germline lookup yields CDR1 LNHDA and CDR2 SQIVND (reference sequence). Trimming at V came to 2 bases and at J to 2 bases, leaving 2 bases not matched to a gene. This CDR3 is built from 14 residues. The CDR3 spells CASSIMGGQETQYF. Written as DNA, the CDR3 is TGTGCCAGTAGTATAATGGGGGGGCAAGAGACCCAGTACTTC.

The chain recombines TRBV7-2 with TRBJ2-5, with D possibly TRBD1 on 6 matching bases. CDR3 length: 13 amino acids. V gave up 3 bases and J gave up 9 bases, with 14 bases separating them. Per the germline V gene, CDR1 is SGHTA and CDR2 is FQGNSA. CDR3 sequence: CASSFKGERAQYF. Here the CDR3 DNA reads TGTGCCAGCAGCTTTAAGGGGGAACGGGCCCAGTACTTC.

In its sample, this clone was seen a few times. The chain links TRBV6-4 to TRBJ2-5, with D possibly TRBD1 on 5 matching bases. Trimming shortened V by 2 bases and J by 5 bases, and 12 bases separated the two germline ends. Germline CDR1 is MRHNA and CDR2 is SNTAGT. The CDR3 length is 14 residues. The CDR3 DNA is TGTGCCAGCAGTGACAAAGGGGCTTGGGAGACCCAGTACTTC. The encoded protein is CASSDKGAWETQYF.

The genes are TRBV5-3 and TRBJ2-5; D may be TRBD1 (6 bases). Being an ORF, TRBV5-3 has a function that is uncertain. CDR3 length: 15 residues. The germline V and J ends were trimmed by 1 base and 3 bases, with 13 bases remaining between them. CDR3 amino acids: CARSLNRTAKETQYF. In DNA, the CDR3 is TGTGCCAGAAGCTTGAATAGGACAGCTAAAGAGACCCAGTACTTC.

V and J are TRBV4-2 and TRBJ2-4; no reliable D call. Germline values: CDR1 LGHNA, CDR2 YNFKEQ. This CDR3 region has 16 residues. The germline V and J ends were trimmed by 3 bases and 0 bases, with 12 bases remaining between them. This CDR3 is CASSQETQIAKNIQYF. The CDR3 DNA reads TGTGCCAGCAGCCAGGAGACCCAGATAGCCAAAAACATTCAGTACTTC.

The sample holds a few counts of this clone. The genes are TRBV5-6 and TRBJ2-7; 13 bases are shared with TRBD2. The junction had 2 bases not matched to a gene; V was cut back by 2 bases and J by 3 bases. The germline CDR1 and CDR2 sequences are SGHDT and YYEEEE. The CDR3 covers 15 residues. The CDR3: CASSFGLAGDYEQYV. The CDR3 DNA reads TGTGCCAGCAGCTTTGGACTAGCGGGGGACTACGAGCAGTACGTC.

The rearrangement uses TRBV27 and TRBJ1-6; perhaps TRBD1 as D (5 bases). The V end lost 2 bases, the J end lost 8 bases, and 13 bases lay between the germline ends. The CDR3 is made up of 15 amino acids. In germline, CDR1 is MNHEY, CDR2 SMNVEV (reference sequence). The CDR3 DNA is TGTGCCAGCAGTTTAGACGGACACCGTTATTCACCCCTCCACTTT. Residues: CASSLDGHRYSPLHF.

V is TRBV5-6 and J is TRBJ2-2; 9 positions agree with TRBD2. This CDR3 region has 17 residues. V gave up 1 base and J gave up 7 bases; unmatched junction bases: 11. Germline values: CDR1 SGHDT, CDR2 YYEEEE. The CDR3 region is CASSLSSAGGQVGELFF. CDR3 sequence (DNA): TGTGCCAGCAGCTTGAGTAGTGCGGGGGGGCAAGTCGGGGAGCTGTTTTTT.

This chain joins TRBV11-2 and TRBJ2-7; TRBD1 matches at 7 bases. Looked up from germline, CDR1 is SGHAT and CDR2 is FQNNGV. With V trimmed by 1 base and J by 2 bases, 5 bases remained unmatched. This CDR3 region has 15 residues. The CDR3 coding sequence is TGTGCCAGCAGCTTAGGACAGGGTGCCACCTACGAGCAGTACTTC. This codes for CASSLGQGATYEQYF. The complete variable domain, with remaining parts taken from reference TRBV11-2 and TRBJ2-7, reads EAGVAQSPRYKIIEKRQSVAFWCNPISGHATLYWYQQILGQGPKLLIQFQNNGVVDDSQLPKDRFSAERLKGVDSTLKIQPAKLEDSAVYLCASSLGQGATYEQYFGPGTRLTVT.